The 29 T cell receptor beta chains presented below share a single source sample, sequenced in a study of blood T cell repertoires in COVID-19. TCRdb keeps only in-frame clones here, not all; method: immunoSEQ multiplex PCR. Of 90,000 to 150,000 clones listed, about 85% are singletons. Sequencing input: peripheral blood. The source of these receptors is a man older than 75 with acute or convalescent COVID-19.

The chain carries TRBV9 and TRBJ1-3; D might be TRBD1 (6 bases). Germline V gene data show CDR1 as SGDLS and CDR2 as YYNGEE. This CDR3 comprises 15 residues. V gave up 1 base and J gave up 1 base, with 9 bases separating them. This CDR3 is CASSVSRGSGNTIYF. The CDR3 DNA sequence: TGTGCCAGCAGCGTAAGCAGGGGTTCTGGAAACACCATATATTTT.

This rearrangement joins TRBV5-1 to TRBJ2-7; 9 bases map to TRBD1. Germline V CDR1 and CDR2: SGHRS, YFSETQ. V trimming: 5 bases; J trimming: 1 base; junction bases outside the gene matches: 4. The CDR3 spans 14 residues. This CDR3 reads CASRPGTGSYEQYF. The CDR3 region has the DNA TGCGCCAGCAGACCCGGGACAGGGTCCTACGAGCAGTACTTC.

The chain couples TRBV6-5 to TRBJ1-5, with D perhaps TRBD1 (6 bases). This CDR3 contains 15 residues. V lost 7 bases and J lost 0, with 13 bases in between. The germline V gene has CDR1 MNHEY and CDR2 SVGAGI. CDR3 coding DNA: TGTGCCAGCACCCCGACAGGCTATAGCAATCAGCCCCAGCATTTT. It codes for CASTPTGYSNQPQHF.

The chain joins TRBV27 to TRBJ1-6; 9 bases map to TRBD1. Germline V gene data show CDR1 as MNHEY and CDR2 as SMNVEV (reference sequence). V trimming: 5 bases; J trimming: 10 bases; junction bases outside the gene matches: 12. This CDR3 spans 16 amino acids. In DNA, the CDR3 is TGTGCCAGCAGTCCAACGGACAGGGGCAGAGGATCACCCCTCCACTTT. The encoded protein is CASSPTDRGRGSPLHF.

The chain is built from TRBV10-3 and TRBJ2-3; 9 nucleotides match TRBD2. CDR1 is ENHRY and CDR2 is SYGVKD in the germline V gene. CDR3 length: 16 residues. Trimming took 0 bases from V and 2 from J; bases not matched to a gene: 3. CDR3 loop: CAISESPSGATDTQYF. CDR3 DNA: TGTGCCATCAGTGAGTCGCCTAGCGGGGCCACAGATACGCAGTATTTT.

The chain couples TRBV19 to TRBJ2-5, with 11 nucleotides matching TRBD2. Germline values: CDR1 LNHDA, CDR2 SQIVND (reference sequence). The CDR3 is 15 residues long. Unmatched junction bases numbered 4, after V lost 2 bases and J lost 5 bases. The CDR3 DNA sequence: TGTGCCAGTAGTATATCTAGCGGGGGGCTGGAGACCCAGTACTTC. Translating gives CASSISSGGLETQYF.

The genes are TRBV6-5 and TRBJ1-6, with D perhaps TRBD1 (5 bases). This CDR3 is built from 13 residues. From germline, CDR1 is MNHEY and CDR2 SVGAGI. V dropped 2 bases and J dropped 12 bases, with 11 bases sitting between them. The CDR3 region is CASSYVGGGPLHF. In DNA, the CDR3 is TGTGCCAGCAGTTACGTTGGGGGGGGACCCCTCCACTTT.

The chain links TRBV28 to TRBJ2-6, with 7 bases matching TRBD1. The CDR3 is made up of 17 amino acids. V lost 4 bases, J lost 0 bases, and 6 bases stayed unmatched. CDR1 is MDHEN and CDR2 is SYDVKM in the germline V gene. CDR3 in DNA: TGTGCCAGCAGTTCGGGGACAGACACCTCTGGGGCCAACGTCCTGACTTTC. Translation: CASSSGTDTSGANVLTF.

J is TRBJ1-1 and V is TRBV15, with TRBD1 matching over 7 bases. This CDR3 contains 16 residues. Germline V lookup: CDR1 LNHNV, CDR2 YYDKDF (reference sequence). J gave up 1 base and V 0 bases, and 5 bases lay outside the gene matches. The CDR3 sequence: CATSRDRTGTNTEAFF. The CDR3 coding sequence is TGTGCCACCAGCAGAGATAGGACAGGAACGAACACTGAAGCTTTCTTT. Full variable domain (rest looked up from reference TRBV15 and TRBJ1-1): DAMVIQNPRYQVTQFGKPVTLSCSQTLNHNVMYWYQQKSSQAPKLLFHYYDKDFNNEADTPDNFQSRRPNTSFCFLDIRSPGLGDTAMYLCATSRDRTGTNTEAFFGQGTRLTVV.

The CDR3 reads CASSYLTIYEQYF. The CDR3 bases are TGTGCCAGCAGCTACCTAACCATCTACGAGCAGTACTTC. The rearrangement uses TRBV7-2 and TRBJ2-7; unclear D gene. This CDR3 contains 13 residues. The V end lost 4 bases, the J end lost 3 bases, and 10 bases lay between the germline ends. Germline V CDR1 and CDR2: SGHTA, FQGNSA.

In its sample, this clone was seen a few times. The rearrangement uses TRBV4-1 and TRBJ2-2; TRBD1 aligns across 10 bases. Germline V gives CDR1 MGHRA, CDR2 YSYEKL. This CDR3 region has 15 residues. J was trimmed by 7 bases and V by 7 bases; bases with no gene match: 9. CDR3 nucleotides: TGCGCCAGCACAGGACAGGGGGGACCTAACGGGGAGCTGTTTTTT. Its translation is CASTGQGGPNGELFF.

This chain joins TRBV5-5 and TRBJ1-1, with a possible D match to TRBD1 (6 bases). Germline CDR1 and CDR2: SGHKS and YYEKEE (reference sequence). V shed 0 bases and J shed 1 base, with 10 bases lying between them. The CDR3 runs 15 residues. The CDR3 is CASSLAAGENTEAFF. The CDR3 region has the DNA TGTGCCAGCAGCTTGGCGGCAGGGGAGAACACTGAAGCTTTCTTT.

This clone occurred a few times. This chain links TRBV28 with TRBJ1-2, with 10 bases matching TRBD1. J lost 0 bases, V lost 1 base, and 2 bases had no gene match. CDR1 MDHEN and CDR2 SYDVKM come from the germline V gene. The CDR3 has 16 residues. The CDR3 here is CASSLLGTGANYGYTF. CDR3 DNA: TGTGCCAGCAGTTTATTAGGGACAGGGGCTAACTATGGCTACACCTTC.

CDR3 sequence (DNA): TGCAGCGCAGCCGGGACAACTAATGAAAAACTGTTTTTT. It specifies CSAAGTTNEKLFF. J is TRBJ1-4 and V is TRBV29-1, with D unresolved. V lost 7 bases and J lost 0, with 9 bases in between. Per the germline V gene, CDR1 is SQVTM and CDR2 is ANQGSEA. The CDR3 sequence is 13 residues long.

The chain recombines TRBV20-1 with TRBJ1-1, with D unresolved. V shed 3 bases and J shed 5 bases, with 10 bases lying between them. The CDR3 extends over 12 amino acids. CDR1 DFQATT and CDR2 SNEGSKA come from the germline V gene (reference sequence). CDR3 in DNA: TGCAGTGCTAGTCGGGGTGGAACTGAAGCTTTCTTT. Amino acid sequence: CSASRGGTEAFF.

The rearrangement uses TRBV18 and TRBJ1-2; TRBD1 agrees at 7 bases. This CDR3 has 13 amino acids. In germline, CDR1 is KGHSH, CDR2 LQKENI. Trimming took 6 bases from V and 4 from J; bases not matched to a gene: 5. The CDR3 loop reads CASSSDRAYGYTF. The CDR3 DNA reads as TGTGCCAGCTCGTCTGACAGGGCCTATGGCTACACCTTC.

The chain carries TRBV5-4 and TRBJ2-4; D gene unclear. The germline V gene has CDR1 SGHNT and CDR2 YYREEE (reference sequence). CDR3 size: 14 residues. Deletions cut 2 bases from V and 5 bases from J, with 11 bases between. This chain's CDR3 is CASSFVAGENIQYF. CDR3 nucleotide sequence: TGTGCCAGCAGCTTCGTAGCTGGAGAAAACATTCAGTACTTC.

The chain uses TRBV7-9 and TRBJ1-1; D possibly corresponds to TRBD1 (5 bases). The CDR3 contains 16 residues. Germline V gene data show CDR1 as SEHNR and CDR2 as FQNEAQ (reference sequence). Trimming pared 2 bases from V and 0 bases from J, leaving 13 bases between. CDR3 protein: CASSLNAGGMNTEAFF. The CDR3 DNA is TGTGCCAGCAGCTTAAACGCGGGGGGAATGAACACTGAAGCTTTCTTT. The full variable domain, rest sourced from reference TRBV7-9 and TRBJ1-1, is DTGVSQNPRHKITKRGQNVTFRCDPISEHNRLYWYRQTLGQGPEFLTYFQNEAQLEKSRLLSDRFSAERPKGSFSTLEIQRTEQGDSAMYLCASSLNAGGMNTEAFFGQGTRLTVV.

This clone showed up just once. J is TRBJ2-7 and V is TRBV19; possible D gene TRBD2, 5 bases. V lost 6 bases and J 6 bases, leaving 12 bases between the germline ends. The CDR3 loop spans 12 amino acids. CDR1 and CDR2 (germline): LNHDA, SQIVND (reference sequence). The CDR3 loop is CASSSNGGEQYF. CDR3 nucleotide sequence: TGTGCCAGTAGCTCAAACGGAGGCGAGCAGTACTTC. Complete variable domain (other parts from reference TRBV19 and TRBJ2-7): DGGITQSPKYLFRKEGQNVTLSCEQNLNHDAMYWYRQDPGQGLRLIYYSQIVNDFQKGDIAEGYSVSREKKESFPLTVTSAQKNPTAFYLCASSSNGGEQYFGPGTRLTVT.

V is TRBV24-1 and J is TRBJ2-7; 7 nucleotides match TRBD2. V lost 2 bases, J lost 1 base, and 7 bases stayed unmatched. Germline values: CDR1 KGHDR, CDR2 SFDVKD. This CDR3 contains 16 residues. The CDR3 spells CATSDYSGSGSYEQYF. The CDR3 DNA follows: TGTGCCACCAGTGATTACTCGGGTAGCGGGTCCTACGAGCAGTACTTC.

V is TRBV7-3 and J is TRBJ2-1, with TRBD1 identical over 7 bases. The germline gives CDR1 SGHTA, CDR2 FQGTGA. Trimming at V came to 5 bases and at J to 2 bases, leaving 9 bases not matched to a gene. The CDR3 is 16 residues long. The CDR3 is CASSPGGQLTYNEQFF. For the CDR3, the DNA is TGTGCCAGCAGCCCTGGGGGACAGCTAACCTACAATGAGCAGTTCTTC. Complete variable domain (other parts from reference TRBV7-3 and TRBJ2-1): GAGVSQTPSNKVTEKGKYVELRCDPISGHTALYWYRQSLGQGPEFLIYFQGTGAADDSGLPNDRFFAVRPEGSVSTLKIQRTERGDSAVYLCASSPGGQLTYNEQFFGPGTRLTVL.

The chain combines TRBV7-9 with TRBJ2-1, with 8 bases aligning to TRBD2. CDR3 length: 13 residues. After removal of 8 bases from V and 10 bases from J, the junction contained 10 bases not matched to a gene. Germline lookup yields CDR1 SEHNR and CDR2 FQNEAQ (reference sequence). As DNA, the CDR3 is TGTGCCAGCTTTTACTTCCCGGGGGGGGAGCAGTTCTTC. Amino acid sequence: CASFYFPGGEQFF. The full variable domain, with the rest looked up from reference TRBV7-9 and TRBJ2-1, is DTGVSQNPRHKITKRGQNVTFRCDPISEHNRLYWYRQTLGQGPEFLTYFQNEAQLEKSRLLSDRFSAERPKGSFSTLEIQRTEQGDSAMYLCASFYFPGGEQFFGPGTRLTVL.

The rearrangement joins TRBV6-5 to TRBJ1-4; D is uncertain. The germline gives CDR1 MNHEY, CDR2 SVGAGI. This CDR3 is built from 13 residues. The V and J ends lost 8 bases and 5 bases respectively, with 12 bases between them. The DNA for the CDR3 is TGTGCCAGCGCCGACACAGTCAATGAAAAACTGTTTTTT. Translating gives CASADTVNEKLFF.

This sequence joins TRBV5-1 and TRBJ1-5; D not certain. The germline CDR1 and CDR2 sequences are SGHRS and YFSETQ. V was shortened by 0 bases and J by 4 bases, with 11 bases between the two germline ends. CDR3 length equals 15 residues. The CDR3 coding sequence is TGCGCCAGCAGCTTGGAATACGGCGGAAATCAGCCCCAGCATTTT. Residues: CASSLEYGGNQPQHF.

The gene calls are TRBV28 and TRBJ1-3; 7 bases map to TRBD1. Germline assignment: CDR1 MDHEN and CDR2 SYDVKM. The V gene end was trimmed by 3 bases and the J gene end by 0 bases; junction bases not matched to a gene: 8. The CDR3 covers 17 residues. The CDR3 nucleotides read TGTGCCAGCAGTTTCCACACAGGGGCGGCCTCTGGAAACACCATATATTTT. Protein sequence: CASSFHTGAASGNTIYF.

The rearrangement uses TRBV28 and TRBJ1-3; possibly TRBD1 for D (5 bases). The CDR3 consists of 16 residues. V was shortened by 4 bases and J by 0 bases, with 13 bases between the two germline ends. CDR1 and CDR2 (germline): MDHEN, SYDVKM. The CDR3 DNA reads TGTGCCAGCAGTTCAACTCCAGGGATCTCTGGAAACACCATATATTTT. Encoded protein: CASSSTPGISGNTIYF.

The chain couples TRBV11-2 to TRBJ2-5, with TRBD2 matching over 13 bases. V shed 6 bases and J 5 bases; nucleotides not matched to a gene: 6. The germline CDR1 and CDR2 sequences are SGHAT and FQNNGV. The CDR3 consists of 15 residues. CDR3 nucleotides: TGTGCCAGCAGTCAACTAGCGGGGGGGAAGGAGACCCAGTACTTC. Protein: CASSQLAGGKETQYF.

The chain is built from TRBV28 and TRBJ2-7, with D possibly being TRBD2 (5 bases). CDR3 size: 12 residues. The V and J ends lost 9 bases and 2 bases respectively, with 11 bases between them. Germline V lookup: CDR1 MDHEN, CDR2 SYDVKM. CDR3 loop: CASTRSPYEQYF. CDR3 sequence (DNA): TGTGCCAGTACTAGGTCCCCCTACGAGCAGTACTTC. The whole variable domain, remainder taken from reference TRBV28 and TRBJ2-7, is DVKVTQSSRYLVKRTGEKVFLECVQDMDHENMFWYRQDPGLGLRLIYFSYDVKMKEKGDIPEGYSVSREKKERFSLILESASTNQTSMYLCASTRSPYEQYFGPGTRLTVT.

This rearrangement joins TRBV7-9 to TRBJ1-1; D is perhaps TRBD1 (5 bases). V was trimmed by 5 bases and J by 9 bases, leaving 19 bases between them. The germline CDR1 and CDR2 sequences are SEHNR and FQNEAQ (reference sequence). The CDR3 runs 14 residues. In DNA, the CDR3 is TGTGCCAGCAGCCCCTCGGGGGGTCCCTTACAAGCTTTCTTT. This translates into CASSPSGGPLQAFF.